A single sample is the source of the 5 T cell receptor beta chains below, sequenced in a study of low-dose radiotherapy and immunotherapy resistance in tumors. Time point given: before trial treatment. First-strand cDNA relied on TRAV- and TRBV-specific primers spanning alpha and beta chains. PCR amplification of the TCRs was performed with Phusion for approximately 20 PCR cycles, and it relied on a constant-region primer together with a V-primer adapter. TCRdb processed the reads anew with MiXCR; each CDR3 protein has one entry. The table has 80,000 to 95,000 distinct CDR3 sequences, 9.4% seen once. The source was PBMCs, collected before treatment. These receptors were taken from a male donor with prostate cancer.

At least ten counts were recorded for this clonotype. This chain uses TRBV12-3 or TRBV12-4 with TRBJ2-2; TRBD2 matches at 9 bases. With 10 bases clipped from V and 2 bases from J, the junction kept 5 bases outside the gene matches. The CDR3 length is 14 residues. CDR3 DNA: TGTGCCACCCAGACTAGCGGAAACACCGGGGAGCTGTTTTTT. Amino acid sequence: CATQTSGNTGELFF.

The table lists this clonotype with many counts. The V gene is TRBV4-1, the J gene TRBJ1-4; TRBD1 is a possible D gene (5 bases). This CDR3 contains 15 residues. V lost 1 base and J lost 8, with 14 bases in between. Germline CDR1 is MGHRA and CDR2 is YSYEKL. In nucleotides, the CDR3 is TGCGCCAGCAGCCAAGGTGGCCGCCGGGGCGAAAAACTGTTTTTT. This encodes CASSQGGRRGEKLFF.

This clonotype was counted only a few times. This chain's CDR3 is CSARLLPGQTYEQYF. CDR3 nucleotides: TGCAGTGCTCGACTTTTACCGGGACAGACCTACGAGCAGTACTTC. The rearrangement uses TRBV20-1 and TRBJ2-7, with 7 bases aligning to TRBD1. Trimming removed 5 bases from V and 2 bases from J; junction bases left unmatched: 12. CDR3 size: 15 residues. Germline lookup yields CDR1 DFQATT and CDR2 SNEGSKA (reference sequence).

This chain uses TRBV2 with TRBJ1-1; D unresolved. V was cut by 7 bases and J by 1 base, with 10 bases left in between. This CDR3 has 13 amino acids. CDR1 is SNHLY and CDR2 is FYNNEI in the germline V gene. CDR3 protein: CASNQRTNTEAFF. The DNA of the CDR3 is TGTGCCAGCAACCAAAGGACGAACACTGAAGCTTTCTTT.

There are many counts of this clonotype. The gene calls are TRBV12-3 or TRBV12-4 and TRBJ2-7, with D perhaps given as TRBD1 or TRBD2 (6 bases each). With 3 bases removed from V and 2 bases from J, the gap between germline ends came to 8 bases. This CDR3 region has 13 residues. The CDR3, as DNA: TGTGCCAGCAGTTTCCGGGGGCCCTACGAGCAGTACTTC. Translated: CASSFRGPYEQYF.